These 13 T cell receptor beta chains originate from one sample sequenced in a study of post-analysis software for immune sequencing data. cDNA libraries for TCR beta contained unique molecular identifiers. Each CDR3 protein is one row after TCRdb ran MiXCR on the PCR reads. The sample includes hundreds of thousands of distinct CDR3 sequences, approximately 59% seen only once; the top ten take over 9%. These receptors have no identified antigens. Study-level results: With TRBV5-6, TRBV5-1 and TRBV20-1 included, about five TRBV segments were more frequent in patients than in controls.

Material: blood. The receptors were gathered from a girl aged 2-10 years with multiple sclerosis.

This chain links TRBV6-5 with TRBJ2-7, with D unresolved. With 7 bases removed from V and 2 bases from J, the gap between germline ends came to 9 bases. The CDR3 totals 12 residues. Germline V lookup: CDR1 MNHEY, CDR2 SVGAGI. The DNA for the CDR3 is TGTGCCAGCACGGGTAGCCCCTACGAGCAGTACTTC. The encoded protein is CASTGSPYEQYF.

The table lists this clonotype with a few counts. This chain links TRBV20-1 with TRBJ2-1; 8 bases map to TRBD1. Germline V gene sequence: CDR1 DFQATT, CDR2 SNEGSKA (reference sequence). The length of the CDR3 is 14 residues. The V segment lost 4 bases and the J segment 9 bases; nucleotides outside the gene matches: 11. CDR3 DNA sequence: TGCAGTGCTACAGGCGACAGGGGAGTAGGTGAGCAGTTCTTC. It translates to CSATGDRGVGEQFF.

The CDR3 bases are TGCGCCAGCAGCTTGGCCGATGTCAGGGCCAATGAGCAGTTCTTC. Translated, it gives CASSLADVRANEQFF. The chain combines TRBV5-1 with TRBJ2-1, with D possibly being TRBD1 (5 bases). Trimming cost V 0 bases and J 6 bases, with 13 bases left between them. CDR1 and CDR2 (germline): SGHRS, YFSETQ. The CDR3 is 15 amino acids.

The chain uses TRBV10-3 and TRBJ1-1; D is unresolved. Trimming removed 6 bases at V and 3 bases at J, with 14 bases between. The CDR3 covers 14 residues. CDR1 and CDR2 (germline): ENHRY, SYGVKD. CDR3 nucleotide sequence: TGTGCCATCAGAGGGTCCTCCGCGGACACTGAAGCTTTCTTT. Its translation: CAIRGSSADTEAFF.

The chain carries TRBV20-1 and TRBJ2-5; 8 bases are shared with TRBD2. The V gene's germline CDR1 is DFQATT and CDR2 SNEGSKA (reference sequence). The CDR3 is made up of 17 amino acids. Trimming removed 3 bases from V and 5 bases from J; junction bases left unmatched: 17. The CDR3 is CSASRGGVSLRGETQYF. CDR3 coding DNA: TGCAGTGCTAGCCGGGGGGGAGTGTCATTAAGAGGGGAGACCCAGTACTTC.

The gene calls are TRBV10-3 and TRBJ2-2; 9 nucleotides agree with TRBD2. There are 16 residues in the CDR3. With V trimmed by 6 bases and J by 2 bases, 7 bases remained unmatched. Germline-derived CDR1 and CDR2 are ENHRY and SYGVKD. In nucleotides, the CDR3 is TGTGCCATCAGCCGACGGACTAGCGTAAACACCGGGGAGCTGTTTTTT. Amino acid sequence: CAISRRTSVNTGELFF.

This chain links TRBV10-3 with TRBJ2-7, with D unclear. The J call is doubtful: the DNA matches TRBJ2-5 better. This CDR3 is built from 15 residues. The germline gives CDR1 ENHRY, CDR2 SYGVKD. The CDR3 loop is CAISESKSDQETQYF. CDR3 in DNA: TGTGCCATCAGTGAGTCTAAGAGCGACCAAGAGACCCAGTACTTC.

The chain uses TRBV4-1 and TRBJ2-7, with D hard to call. V gave up 0 bases and J gave up 2 bases, with 11 bases separating them. This CDR3 region has 15 residues. Germline V CDR1 and CDR2: MGHRA, YSYEKL. The CDR3 loop is CASSQEGLETYEQYF. The CDR3 DNA reads TGCGCCAGCAGCCAAGAAGGCCTGGAGACCTACGAGCAGTACTTC.

J is TRBJ2-4 and V is TRBV7-9; D not certain. Gene TRBJ2-7 matches the end of the DNA better, so the J call may be wrong. Germline CDR1 is SEHNR and CDR2 is FQNEAQ (reference sequence). This CDR3 is built from 14 residues. CDR3 coding DNA: TGTGCCAGCAGCTTGCCGGCAGTGGGATCCGAGCAGTACTTC. This translates into CASSLPAVGSEQYF.

The gene calls are TRBV3-1 and TRBJ1-5; D not resolved. The CDR3 is 13 residues long. Germline CDR1 and CDR2: LGHDT and YNNKEL (reference sequence). The V and J ends lost 5 bases and 0 bases respectively, with 5 bases between them. The chain's CDR3 is CASSYNSNQPQHF. In nucleotides, the CDR3 is TGTGCCAGCAGCTATAATAGCAATCAGCCCCAGCATTTT.

The chain uses TRBV12-3 or TRBV12-4 and TRBJ2-5; D ambiguous. The CDR3 contains 14 residues. Trimming shortened V by 4 bases and J by 5 bases, and 14 bases separated the two germline ends. The CDR3 nucleotides are TGTGCCAGCAGTTCCTCTGGGATTAGTGAGACCCAGTACTTC. Translation gives CASSSSGISETQYF.

The chain links TRBV7-3 to TRBJ2-2; D call uncertain. Germline CDR1 SGHTA, CDR2 FQGTGA. The CDR3 extends over 13 amino acids. The germline V and J ends were trimmed by 2 bases and 7 bases, with 8 bases remaining between them. As DNA, the CDR3 is TGTGCCAGCAGCTTAGTGCGTCTCGGGGAGCTGTTTTTT. This gives the protein CASSLVRLGELFF.

The genes are TRBV27 and TRBJ2-1; 7 nucleotides agree with TRBD2. Germline assignment: CDR1 MNHEY and CDR2 SMNVEV (reference sequence). CDR3 length: 15 amino acids. V was pared by 1 base and J by 4 bases, with 4 bases of the junction left unmatched. In nucleotides, the CDR3 is TGTGCCAGCAGTTTATTGGCTAGCGGATACAATGAGCAGTTCTTC. Translating it yields CASSLLASGYNEQFF.